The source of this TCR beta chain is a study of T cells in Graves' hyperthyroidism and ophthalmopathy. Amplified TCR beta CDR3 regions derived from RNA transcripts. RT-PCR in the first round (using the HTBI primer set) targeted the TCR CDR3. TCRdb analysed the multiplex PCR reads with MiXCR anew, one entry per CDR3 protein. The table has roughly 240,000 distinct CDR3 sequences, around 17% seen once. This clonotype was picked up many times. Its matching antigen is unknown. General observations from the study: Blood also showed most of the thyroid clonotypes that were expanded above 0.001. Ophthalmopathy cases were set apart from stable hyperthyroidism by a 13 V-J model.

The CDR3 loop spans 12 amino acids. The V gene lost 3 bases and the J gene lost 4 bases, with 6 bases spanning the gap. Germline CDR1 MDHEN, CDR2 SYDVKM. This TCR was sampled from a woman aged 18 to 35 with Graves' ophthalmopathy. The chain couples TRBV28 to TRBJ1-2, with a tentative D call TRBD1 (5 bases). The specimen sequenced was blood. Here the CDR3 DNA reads TGTGCCAGCAGTTTGGGACCCTATGGCTACACCTTC. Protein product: CASSLGPYGYTF.